This T cell receptor beta chain was profiled in a study of cytomegalovirus exposure and HLA in healthy donors. The study ran its PCR with 60 Vbeta and 13 Jbeta primers. Profiled with immunoSEQ multiplex PCR; TCRdb holds only in-frame clones, not every one. The sample includes fewer than 150,000 clones, 75% to 90% of them seen just once. CDR1 MDHEN and CDR2 SYDVKM come from the germline V gene. The germline V and J ends were trimmed by 5 bases and 5 bases, with 9 bases remaining between them. CDR3 length: 13 residues. V gene TRBV28 combines with J gene TRBJ1-4; TRBD1 is a possible D gene (5 bases). Sequenced: PBMCs. The TCR originated in a woman under 40 in good health and CMV-seropositive. The CDR3: CASSRTRNEKLFF. The CDR3 DNA follows: TGTGCCAGCAGTAGGACAAGAAATGAAAAACTGTTTTTT.